Listed below are T cell receptor beta chains from one sample, sequenced in a study of blood T cell repertoires in COVID-19. Profiled with immunoSEQ multiplex PCR; TCRdb holds only in-frame clones, not every one. This table holds hundreds of thousands of clones, roughly 90% found once. The source material was peripheral blood. Receptors were obtained from a woman aged 30 to 39 with active or convalescent COVID-19. Both conserved end residues are part of each CDR3. The D gene is left open where the match is weak. A row's size may be missing; if present it is once, few, many or a size class.

clone_size | j_call | d_call | v_call | cdr3_aa | cdr3_nt
. | TRBJ1-4 | . | TRBV4-2 | CASSPLTGLEANEKLFF | TGTGCCAGCAGCCCGCTTACAGGGTTGGAAGCTAATGAAAAACTGTTTTTT
. | TRBJ2-1 | TRBD2 | TRBV27 | CASNGLAGATDYSYNEQFF | TGTGCCAGCAACGGACTAGCGGGGGCAACCGACTACTCCTACAATGAGCAGTTCTTC
. | TRBJ1-2 | . | TRBV5-8 | CASSLPLVTNYGYTF | TGTGCCAGCAGCTTACCACTTGTTACTAACTATGGCTACACCTTC
. | TRBJ2-2 | . | TRBV5-1 | CASSLVQTNTGELFF | TGCGCCAGCAGCTTGGTACAGACGAACACCGGGGAGCTGTTTTTT
. | TRBJ2-3 | . | TRBV9 | CASSVGQRTDTQYF | TGTGCCAGCAGCGTAGGACAACGCACAGATACGCAGTATTTT
. | TRBJ2-2 | TRBD1 | TRBV5-8 | CASSLGQSGQGLGGELFF | TGTGCCAGCAGCTTGGGGCAGAGTGGACAGGGCCTTGGCGGGGAGCTGTTTTTT
. | TRBJ2-1 | TRBD1 | TRBV5-5 | CASSLVDRGLEQFF | TGTGCCAGCAGCTTGGTGGACAGGGGGCTTGAGCAGTTCTTC
. | TRBJ1-6 | . | TRBV7-8 | CASSLDRDNSPLHF | TGTGCCAGCAGCTTAGACAGGGATAATTCACCCCTCCACTTT
. | TRBJ1-2 | TRBD1 | TRBV13 | CASSFQGTGGNYGYTF | TGTGCCAGCAGCTTTCAAGGGACAGGGGGAAACTATGGCTACACCTTC
. | TRBJ2-5 | . | TRBV3-1/TRBV3-2 | CASSYSEETQYF | TGTGCCAGCAGTTACTCCGAAGAGACCCAGTACTTC
. | TRBJ2-1 | TRBD2 | TRBV6-1 | CASSEGERETNEQFF | TGTGCCAGCAGTGAAGGGGAGCGGGAGACAAATGAGCAGTTCTTC
. | TRBJ1-1 | . | TRBV30 | CAWSVLSCSEAFF | TGTGCCTGGAGTGTACTTAGCTGTTCGGAAGCTTTCTTT
. | TRBJ1-1 | TRBD1 | TRBV5-1 | CASSRGQGDTEAFF | TGCGCCAGCAGCAGGGGACAGGGGGACACTGAAGCTTTCTTT
once | TRBJ1-2 | . | TRBV3-1/TRBV3-2 | CASSQDYREADYGYTF | TGTGCCAGCAGCCAAGATTATAGGGAGGCGGACTATGGCTACACCTTC
. | TRBJ1-6 | . | TRBV5-1 | CASSLVEGRSGNSPLHF | TGCGCCAGCAGCTTGGTTGAGGGGAGGAGTGGTAATTCACCCCTCCACTTT
. | TRBJ1-2 | TRBD1 | TRBV3-1/TRBV3-2 | CASSQTGGYGYTF | TGTGCCAGCAGCCAAACAGGGGGCTATGGCTACACCTTC
. | TRBJ1-4 | . | TRBV4-1 | CASSQGRGEKLFF | TGCGCCAGCAGCCAAGGTCGCGGCGAAAAACTGTTTTTT
. | TRBJ2-7 | TRBD2 | TRBV19 | CASSTAGGSKYYEQYF | TGTGCCAGTAGTACGGCGGGCGGGAGTAAGTACTACGAGCAGTACTTC
. | TRBJ1-1 | . | TRBV9 | CASSVVSAGMNTEAFF | TGTGCCAGCAGCGTAGTGTCTGCAGGGATGAACACTGAAGCTTTCTTT
many | TRBJ2-3 | TRBD2 | TRBV3-1/TRBV3-2 | CASSIAGLATSTDTQYF | TGTGCCAGCAGCATAGCGGGTCTGGCAACTAGCACAGATACGCAGTATTTT
. | TRBJ1-5 | . | TRBV12-3/TRBV12-4 | CASSYVSNQPQHF | TGTGCCAGCAGCTACGTTAGCAATCAGCCCCAGCATTTT
. | TRBJ1-6 | . | TRBV7-2 | CASSFGGGRGNSPLHF | TGTGCCAGCAGCTTCGGCGGGGGAAGGGGTAATTCACCCCTCCACTTT
. | TRBJ1-4 | . | TRBV27 | CASSGDHGGEKLFF | TGTGCCAGTTCGGGGGACCACGGCGGTGAAAAACTGTTTTTT
. | TRBJ1-5 | . | TRBV7-8 | CASSLVVGATDSNQPQHF | TGTGCCAGCAGCTTAGTTGTGGGGGCAACGGATAGCAATCAGCCCCAGCATTTT
. | TRBJ1-5 | . | TRBV3-1/TRBV3-2 | CASSQDRGSYQPQHF | TGTGCCAGCAGCCAAGACAGGGGCTCTTACCAGCCCCAGCATTTT
few | TRBJ1-6 | . | TRBV6-5 | CASSSHRGNNSPLHF | TGTGCCAGCAGCTCCCACCGGGGTAATAATTCACCCCTCCACTTT
once | TRBJ2-7 | . | TRBV11-2 | CASSLGRIMESSYEQYF | TGTGCCAGCAGCTTAGGGCGGATCATGGAATCCTCCTACGAGCAGTACTTC
. | TRBJ2-7 | . | TRBV10-3 | CAISAIQGSDEQYF | TGTGCCATCAGTGCGATCCAGGGGAGCGACGAGCAGTACTTC
. | TRBJ2-7 | . | TRBV6-5 | CASSYSGRDSYEQYF | TGTGCCAGCAGTTACTCGGGCCGGGACTCCTACGAGCAGTACTTC
once | TRBJ2-7 | . | TRBV5-6 | CASSLAGVWEQYF | TGTGCCAGCAGCTTGGCCGGGGTTTGGGAGCAGTACTTC
. | TRBJ2-1 | TRBD2 | TRBV15 | CATSTVRLAGVNNEQFF | TGTGCCACCAGTACGGTTCGACTAGCGGGAGTTAACAATGAGCAGTTCTTC
. | TRBJ1-6 | TRBD1 | TRBV9 | CASSLGTGYSPLHF | TGTGCCAGCAGCCTAGGGACAGGGTATTCACCCCTCCACTTT
. | TRBJ1-3 | . | TRBV10-2 | CASSEATSGNTIYF | TGCGCCAGCAGTGAAGCCACCTCTGGAAACACCATATATTTT
few | TRBJ2-7 | TRBD1 | TRBV29-1 | CSVEDRDRSRGSYEQYF | TGCAGCGTTGAAGATCGGGACAGATCAAGGGGGTCCTACGAGCAGTACTTC
. | TRBJ1-6 | . | TRBV11-3 | CASSYGTSGSPLHF | TGTGCCAGCAGCTACGGGACAAGTGGATCACCCCTCCACTTT
. | TRBJ1-1 | . | TRBV2 | CASSDSRNTEAFF | TGTGCCAGCAGCGATAGCAGGAACACTGAAGCTTTCTTT
once | TRBJ2-7 | . | TRBV25-1 | CASSPGRGVRYEQYF | TGTGCCAGCAGCCCCGGGCGGGGTGTACGCTACGAGCAGTACTTC
. | TRBJ1-1 | . | TRBV29-1 | CSDAGSFGAFF | TGCAGCGACGCAGGTAGTTTTGGGGCTTTCTTT
. | TRBJ2-7 | . | TRBV6-1 | CASSEDGTLRYEQYF | TGTGCCAGCAGTGAAGATGGGACACTCCGCTACGAGCAGTACTTC
. | TRBJ1-1 | . | TRBV5-1 | CASSLVGQGQGEAFF | TGCGCCAGCAGCTTGGTGGGTCAGGGGCAGGGTGAAGCTTTCTTT
. | TRBJ1-2 | TRBD1 | TRBV27 | CASSKQGAGYGYTF | TGTGCCAGCAGTAAACAGGGGGCGGGCTATGGCTACACCTTC